Shown below are 11 T cell receptor beta chains from a single sample sequenced in a study of beta chain features in type 1 diabetes (dated by TCRdb to about 2018). The full study reports these points: In all four CD4+ subsets, TCRB CDR3 length was moderately but significantly shorter in type 1 diabetes patients.

These TCRs are of unknown antigen specificity. The protocol used for the library was the immunoSEQ multiplex PCR assay. All of the isolated RNA was reverse transcribed with the High Capacity cDNA Reverse Transcription Kit, so expressed TCRB transcripts were sequenced. The source is immuneACCESS, and TCRdb retained only in-frame sequences with V and J called. Part of the clones is not carried over; for the studies checked, unresolved V genes explain less than half of this, and the remainder is unexplained. The sample includes around 260,000 clones, with just over 20% observed a single time. The ten largest clones add up to 0.028% of the sample. The sequenced sample consisted of naive CD4+ T cells from blood. The sample's cell subset or site, from its label and the paper: true naive CD4+ T cells. Source of these receptors: a woman aged 35 to 49 with type 1 diabetes.

This rearrangement joins TRBV15 to TRBJ2-2; 7 bases are shared with TRBD1. V shed 8 bases and J 3 bases; nucleotides not matched to a gene: 3. The CDR3 contains 13 residues. Germline V CDR1 and CDR2: LNHNV, YYDKDF (reference sequence). The DNA of the CDR3 is TGTGCCACCGGCGACAGGGACACCGGGGAGCTGTTTTTT. It translates to CATGDRDTGELFF.

This clone was detected a few times. V gene TRBV2 combines with J gene TRBJ2-7, with TRBD2 matching over 13 bases. The V gene's germline CDR1 is SNHLY and CDR2 FYNNEI. V was clipped by 10 bases and J by 2 bases; unmatched bases: 5. The CDR3 runs 14 residues. CDR3 sequence reads: CATGTSGATYEQYF. The CDR3 nucleotides read TGTGCCACCGGGACTAGCGGGGCGACCTACGAGCAGTACTTC.

The chain uses TRBV7-9 and TRBJ1-1; 7 bases are shared with TRBD1. This CDR3 has 13 residues. Looked up from germline, CDR1 is SEHNR and CDR2 is FQNEAQ (reference sequence). The V gene end was trimmed by 5 bases and the J gene end by 4 bases; junction bases not matched to a gene: 4. CDR3 loop: CASSRGTATEAFF. The CDR3 DNA reads as TGTGCCAGCAGCCGGGGGACAGCCACTGAAGCTTTCTTT.

This clone has just a few counts. This chain joins TRBV10-3 and TRBJ2-7; 7 nucleotides line up with TRBD2. Looked up from germline, CDR1 is ENHRY and CDR2 is SYGVKD. V shed 10 bases, J shed 1 base, and the junction held 7 bases outside the gene matches. This CDR3 region has 13 residues. Written as DNA, the CDR3 is TGTGCCACCGACCCCGGGAGGTCCTACGAGCAGTACTTC. Protein sequence: CATDPGRSYEQYF.

The gene calls are TRBV7-8 and TRBJ2-3; 10 bases match TRBD1. CDR3 length: 16 residues. Germline CDR1 reads SGHVS; CDR2 reads FQNEAQ. The junction had 3 bases not matched to a gene; V was cut back by 1 base and J by 2 bases. The CDR3 protein is CASSLGQGAFTDTQYF. In DNA, the CDR3 is TGTGCCAGCAGCTTAGGACAGGGGGCCTTCACAGATACGCAGTATTTT.

The V gene is TRBV20-1, the J gene TRBJ1-2, with D unresolved. Germline assignment: CDR1 DFQATT and CDR2 SNEGSKA (reference sequence). CDR3 length equals 11 residues. The germline V and J ends were trimmed by 4 bases and 7 bases, with 10 bases remaining between them. The CDR3 region has the DNA TGCAGTGCTACCAGAGGCGGTGGCTACACCTTC. Encoded protein: CSATRGGGYTF.

This clone was counted between two and nine times. This chain links TRBV5-1 with TRBJ1-1, with a weak D call TRBD1 (5 bases). The germline gives CDR1 SGHRS, CDR2 YFSETQ. Trimming left V 4 bases short and J 3 bases short, with 13 bases between. CDR3 length equals 14 residues. DNA of the CDR3: TGCGCCAGCAGCGACCAGGGAGGGGACACTGAAGCTTTCTTT. It translates to CASSDQGGDTEAFF.

This clone occurred a few times. V and J are TRBV30 and TRBJ2-5; no reliable D call. The CDR3 totals 13 residues. The germline CDR1 and CDR2 sequences are GTSNPN and SVGIG (reference sequence). V was trimmed by 5 bases and J by 2 bases, leaving 12 bases between them. CDR3 in amino acids: CAWAIDLQETQYF. The CDR3 DNA is TGTGCCTGGGCTATTGATCTACAAGAGACCCAGTACTTC.

The V gene is TRBV7-9, the J gene TRBJ1-1, with D hard to call. CDR3 length: 15 residues. Germline assignment: CDR1 SEHNR and CDR2 FQNEAQ (reference sequence). V lost 0 bases and J 2 bases, leaving 10 bases between the germline ends. The CDR3 spells CASSLALGQNTEAFF. CDR3 nucleotides: TGTGCCAGCAGCTTAGCGCTTGGGCAAAACACTGAAGCTTTCTTT. Together with reference TRBV7-9 and TRBJ1-1, the CDR3 gives the full variable domain: DTGVSQNPRHKITKRGQNVTFRCDPISEHNRLYWYRQTLGQGPEFLTYFQNEAQLEKSRLLSDRFSAERPKGSFSTLEIQRTEQGDSAMYLCASSLALGQNTEAFFGQGTRLTVV.

The chain links TRBV10-3 to TRBJ2-7, with TRBD1 matching over 10 bases. The germline V gene encodes CDR1 ENHRY and CDR2 SYGVKD. The CDR3 length is 16 residues. Losses at the gene ends were 4 bases for V and 5 bases for J; bases not matched to a gene: 11. The CDR3 spells CAISAGGTGEIDEQYF. DNA of the CDR3: TGTGCCATCAGTGCCGGGGGGACAGGGGAGATCGACGAGCAGTACTTC.

The chain carries TRBV18 and TRBJ1-5; no definite D call. The germline V and J ends were trimmed by 2 bases and 6 bases, with 8 bases remaining between them. The germline gives CDR1 KGHSH, CDR2 LQKENI. This CDR3 has 13 amino acids. CDR3 coding DNA: TGTGCCAGCTCACCAGGAGTCGCTCAGCCCCAGCATTTT. Translation: CASSPGVAQPQHF.